A single sample is the source of the 19 T cell receptor gamma chains below, sequenced in a study of gamma delta lymphoproliferative disorders and STAT genes. With CATT, TCRdb re-called clones from the multiplex PCR reads. The sample lists 450 to 600 gamma-chain clones, just under 30% occurring once. The receptor sequences were amplified from genomic DNA of peripheral blood mononuclear cells. Sequenced sample: blood. The receptor set was obtained from a human donor in good health.

Remarks on this clone: This DNA translates differently at residue 13 from the TCRdb protein, which is that of a much larger clone; a read error is likely, and the protein shown is the DNA's own translation. The V gene was identified as TRGV9, while no J gene was called. The CDR3 contains 15 residues. The V gene's germline CDR1 is GITISATS and CDR2 ISYDGTV (reference sequence). The CDR3 DNA sequence: TGTGCCTTGTGGGAGTGCCGTAGACCACCCTTGTGGGGACTCTTT. The encoded protein is CALWECRRPPLWGLF.

The chain has TRGV9 and TRGJ1 or TRGJ2. No J gene was available from TCRdb, and it was assigned here by a germline match of the DNA. V dropped 7 bases and J dropped 0; count of bases not matched to a gene: 9. In germline, CDR1 is GITISATS, CDR2 ISYDGTV (reference sequence). CDR3 length: 14 amino acids. The CDR3: CALCDNWNYYKKLF. CDR3 bases: TGTGCCTTGTGCGACAATTGGAATTATTATAAGAAACTCTTT.

Sample share makes this clone medium-sized. Called V gene: TRGV4; the J gene was not called. This CDR3 has 10 amino acids. Germline CDR1 reads EGSTGY; CDR2 reads YDSYTSSV. CDR3 in amino acids: CATWDGRVLF. In DNA form, the CDR3 reads TGTGCCACCTGGGATGGGCGGGTACTCTTT.

As for this clone: No DNA is shown, since the ends of the CDR3 on it are uncertain; the CDR3 is the one TCRdb lists. Within the sample, other DNA sequences also encode this same CDR3. A V gene of TRGV8 was called, but no J gene was assigned. Germline V gene lookup returns CDR1 VENAVY and CDR2 YDSYNSRV. The CDR3 contains 14 residues when both ends are counted. The chain's CDR3 is CATSPGGLAVEQHF.

This clone is labeled as medium-sized. It is likely a read error: a sequence one base away is far more abundant. The V and J genes are TRGV3 and TRGJ1 or TRGJ2. Germline matching of the DNA provided the J gene here, since TCRdb leaves it blank. In germline, CDR1 is VTNTFY, CDR2 YDVSTARD (reference sequence). The CDR3 totals 13 residues. The CDR3 coding sequence is TGTGCCACCCGGGACAGTGTGGATTATAAGAAACTCTTT. It translates to CATRDSVDYKKLF.

Regarding this clone: Translating this DNA gives a protein that differs at residue 12 from the TCRdb one, which belongs to a much larger clone; a read error is likely, and the protein shown is this translation. The V gene call is TRGV4, and the J gene call is absent. Germline values: CDR1 EGSTGY, CDR2 YDSYTSSV. The CDR3 is 14 amino acids. DNA for the CDR3: TGTGCCACCTGGGACGGGCTTTGGGATTGGATCAGGACGTTT. It codes for CATWDGLWDWIRTF.

This clone is categorized as large. The chain uses TRGV3 and TRGJ1 or TRGJ2. The J gene, not given by TCRdb, was assigned here from a germline match of the nucleotide sequence. Per germline, CDR1 VTNTFY and CDR2 YDVSTARD (reference sequence). The V gene end was trimmed by 0 bases and the J gene end by 7 bases; junction bases not matched to a gene: 6. This CDR3 has 13 amino acids. CDR3 DNA: TGTGCCACCTGGGACAGGATGAAGTATAAGAAACTCTTT. Protein: CATWDRMKYKKLF.

Notes on this clone: TCRdb's protein, taken from a much larger clone, differs from this DNA's translation at residue 2, likely owing to a read error; the protein displayed comes from the DNA. This sequence joins TRGV4 and TRGJ1 or TRGJ2. The J gene comes from matching the DNA to germline here; TCRdb lacks it. The CDR3 loop spans 13 amino acids. Germline assignment: CDR1 EGSTGY and CDR2 YDSYTSSV. CDR3 coding DNA: TGTACCACCTGGGATGTGAGTTATTATAAGAAACTCTTT. As protein: CTTWDVSYYKKLF.

By frequency in the sample, this clone is large. The chain employs TRGV4 and TRGJ1 or TRGJ2. Since TCRdb gives no J gene, matching the DNA to germline was used here to assign it. The CDR3 is 13 amino acids. V lost 0 bases, J lost 5 bases, and 4 bases stayed unmatched. Germline lookup yields CDR1 EGSTGY and CDR2 YDSYTSSV. Written as DNA, the CDR3 is TGTGCCACCTGGGATGGGCCGGATTATAAGAAACTCTTT. The encoded protein is CATWDGPDYKKLF.

This clone counts as large. The chain combines TRGV3 with TRGJ1 or TRGJ2. TCRdb lists no J gene, so it was determined here by aligning the DNA to germline. The CDR3 consists of 11 residues. Trimming removed 0 bases from V and 9 bases from J; junction bases left unmatched: 2. Germline V gene lookup returns CDR1 VTNTFY and CDR2 YDVSTARD (reference sequence). The CDR3 protein is CATWDRRKKLF. CDR3 bases: TGTGCCACCTGGGACAGGCGTAAGAAACTCTTT.

This clone rates as large. J is TRGJ1 or TRGJ2 and V is TRGV4. Because TCRdb records no J gene, it was assigned here through a match of the DNA to germline. This CDR3 contains 13 residues. Germline CDR1 EGSTGY, CDR2 YDSYTSSV. V dropped 0 bases and J dropped 6; count of bases not matched to a gene: 5. DNA of the CDR3: TGTGCCACCTGGGATGGGCGAGGTTATAAGAAACTCTTT. This translates into CATWDGRGYKKLF.

This clone is categorized as medium-sized. This rearrangement joins TRGV5 to TRGJ1 or TRGJ2. TCRdb offers no J gene call, so here the DNA was matched to germline to obtain one. This CDR3 comprises 13 residues. The junction had 20 bases not matched to a gene; V was cut back by 9 bases and J by 12 bases. CDR1 is VINAFY and CDR2 is YDVSNSKD in the germline V gene. The CDR3 nucleotides are TGTGCCACCCCTTTTGAGAATTTGGGGGGGAAACTCTTT. This encodes CATPFENLGGKLF.

In this sample, this clone is medium-sized (0.01 to 0.1%). The chain joins TRGV8 to TRGJ1 or TRGJ2. TCRdb does not report a J gene; here it was assigned by matching the DNA to germline references. Germline V gene sequence: CDR1 VENAVY, CDR2 YDSYNSRV. The CDR3 is 15 amino acids. V gave up 5 bases and J gave up 3 bases; unmatched junction bases: 13. CDR3 amino acids: CATWAPAWIYYKKLF. The DNA of the CDR3 is TGTGCCACCTGGGCTCCCGCCTGGATTTATTATAAGAAACTCTTT.

This clone rates as large (0.1 to 1%). The limits of the CDR3 on the DNA are not certain, so only TCRdb's listed CDR3 is given. The J gene is uncalled and the V gene is TRGV11. TRGV11 is given ORF status, its function remaining uncertain. The CDR3 length is 21 residues, termini included. Here the CDR3 reads CTTVPAGLGTKNPPLYGKKLF.

This clone counts as medium-sized. The genes are TRGV8 and TRGJ1 or TRGJ2. Matching the DNA to germline supplied the J gene, which TCRdb does not give. V lost 3 bases and J lost 0; bases outside the gene matches: 17. Germline CDR1 is VENAVY and CDR2 is YDSYNSRV. CDR3 length: 18 residues. The CDR3 reads CATWDPRNPDENYYKKLF. For the CDR3, the DNA is TGTGCCACCTGGGATCCCCGAAACCCTGACGAGAATTATTATAAGAAACTCTTT.

With regard to this clone: No DNA is shown, since the ends of the CDR3 on it are uncertain; the CDR3 is the one TCRdb lists. V gene TRGV8 was called; the J gene was not. The CDR3 comprises 20 residues, both ends counted. Germline V gene sequence: CDR1 VENAVY, CDR2 YDSYNSRV. This CDR3 is CATWDSPQDLRNSLAVEQHF.

This clone is large by share. The rearrangement uses TRGV8 and TRGJ1 or TRGJ2. TCRdb offers no J gene call, so here the DNA was matched to germline to obtain one. J gave up 2 bases and V 3 bases, and 13 bases lay outside the gene matches. CDR3 size: 16 residues. In germline, CDR1 is VENAVY, CDR2 YDSYNSRV. The CDR3 loop reads CATWDATFRDYYKKLF. The CDR3 nucleotides read TGTGCCACCTGGGATGCAACCTTCCGGGATTATTATAAGAAACTCTTT.

In its sample, this clone is medium-sized. V gene TRGV1 combines with J gene TRGJP2. No J gene is reported in TCRdb; it was inferred here by comparing the DNA with germline. TRGV1 is marked as an open reading frame, function uncertain. The V segment lost 0 bases and the J segment 4 bases; nucleotides outside the gene matches: 8. CDR3 length: 16 amino acids. For the CDR3, the DNA is TGTGCCACCTGGGACAGGTCCCCCCCTAGTGATTGGATCAAGACGTTT. Translating gives CATWDRSPPSDWIKTF.

As for this clone: The protein recorded in TCRdb matches a much larger clone and deviates from this DNA's translation at residue 10, suggesting a read error; the protein here is obtained by translating the DNA. No call exists for the J gene, whereas the V gene is TRGV3. The CDR3 is made up of 12 amino acids. Germline V gene data show CDR1 as VTNTFY and CDR2 as YDVSTARD (reference sequence). Here the CDR3 reads CATWDRPSKELF. The CDR3 DNA is TGTGCCACCTGGGACAGGCCCAGTAAGGAACTCTTT.